Listed here are 16 T cell receptor beta chains from one sample, sequenced in a study of T-cell memory formation after mild COVID-19. TCRdb re-called the 5' RACE reads through MiXCR, storing one row per CDR3 protein. This table holds tens of thousands of distinct CDR3 sequences, 12% found once. The sequenced sample was PBMCs or a T cell subset sorted from them (not recorded which). The receptors shown here come from an adult woman who had mild COVID-19 (a few samples of this study predate the infection). Cell type and time point are not known.

The sample holds many counts of this clonotype. This chain links TRBV11-2 with TRBJ2-5; 7 bases are a match to TRBD2. Germline V gene sequence: CDR1 SGHAT, CDR2 FQNNGV. The junction had 15 bases not matched to a gene; V was cut back by 6 bases and J by 5 bases. This CDR3 comprises 16 residues. CDR3 amino acids: CASSQSPTSFGETQYF. The CDR3 DNA sequence: TGTGCCAGCAGTCAAAGCCCGACTAGCTTTGGTGAGACCCAGTACTTC.

There are many counts of this clonotype. J is TRBJ2-5 and V is TRBV20-1; 11 bases agree with TRBD2. Germline trimming cut 2 bases from V and 4 bases from J; bases unmatched to any gene: 6. CDR3 length: 15 residues. Germline CDR1 DFQATT, CDR2 SNEGSKA (reference sequence). CDR3 in amino acids: CSARTRLAGRETQYF. For the CDR3, the DNA is TGCAGTGCTAGAACCCGACTAGCGGGACGAGAGACCCAGTACTTC.

This clonotype occurred many times. V usage is TRBV7-3 and J usage is TRBJ2-1, with 11 positions matching TRBD2. Germline CDR1 reads SGHTA; CDR2 reads FQGTGA. There are 14 residues in the CDR3. V gave up 7 bases and J gave up 9 bases; unmatched junction bases: 8. CDR3 in DNA: TGTGCCAGCACCCAAACTAGCGGGAGTTCTGAGCAGTTCTTC. Its translation is CASTQTSGSSEQFF. The variable domain in full, with the rest retrieved from reference TRBV7-3 and TRBJ2-1, is GAGVSQTPSNKVTEKGKYVELRCDPISGHTALYWYRQSLGQGPEFLIYFQGTGAADDSGLPNDRFFAVRPEGSVSTLKIQRTERGDSAVYLCASTQTSGSSEQFFGPGTRLTVL.

This clonotype was detected many times. The chain combines TRBV30 with TRBJ2-2; 9 nucleotides match TRBD2. The CDR3 extends over 17 amino acids. V was clipped by 0 bases and J by 6 bases; unmatched bases: 11. Per the germline V gene, CDR1 is GTSNPN and CDR2 is SVGIG (reference sequence). The DNA of the CDR3 is TGTGCCTGGAGTGTCCTTCTTAGCGGGAGAGGGGCCGGGGAGCTGTTTTTT. This translates into CAWSVLLSGRGAGELFF. Combining the CDR3 with reference TRBV30 and TRBJ2-2 gives the whole variable domain SQTIHQWPATLVQPVGSPLSLECTVEGTSNPNLYWYRQAAGRGLQLLFYSVGIGQISSEVPQNLSASRPQDRQFILSSKKLLLSDSGFYLCAWSVLLSGRGAGELFFGEGSRLTVL.

At least ten counts were recorded for this clonotype. This sequence joins TRBV7-9 and TRBJ2-6; TRBD1 agrees at 9 bases. CDR1 is SEHNR, CDR2 FQNEAQ, per germline (reference sequence). The CDR3 covers 19 residues. With 5 bases clipped from V and 4 bases from J, the junction kept 15 bases outside the gene matches. CDR3 bases: TGTGCCAGCAGCCTCGTCCTCGGACAGGGGTATACCGGGGCCAACGTCCTGACTTTC. It specifies CASSLVLGQGYTGANVLTF.

In this sample, this clonotype turned up many times. V gene TRBV6-6 combines with J gene TRBJ2-5; 12 bases match TRBD2. Germline lookup yields CDR1 MNHNY and CDR2 SVGAGI (reference sequence). Trimming at V came to 3 bases and at J to 5 bases, leaving 10 bases not matched to a gene. The CDR3 runs 17 residues. The CDR3 region is CASSYAIRLAGDETQYF. Here the CDR3 DNA reads TGTGCCAGCAGTTATGCAATCAGACTAGCGGGAGACGAGACCCAGTACTTC.

This clonotype has a count of ten or more. V gene TRBV6-5 combines with J gene TRBJ1-2, with 8 bases matching TRBD1. There are 13 residues in the CDR3. With 9 bases clipped from V and 8 bases from J, the junction kept 11 bases outside the gene matches. Germline loops: CDR1 MNHEY, CDR2 SVGAGI. The CDR3 loop is CASGQGRYKGYTF. CDR3 DNA: TGTGCCAGTGGACAGGGCCGATACAAGGGCTACACCTTC.

The rearrangement joins TRBV3-1 to TRBJ2-1, with a tentative D call TRBD2 (6 bases). Trimming took 0 bases from V and 7 from J, leaving 19 bases between them. This CDR3 comprises 17 residues. From germline, CDR1 is LGHDT and CDR2 YNNKEL (reference sequence). The CDR3 DNA sequence: TGTGCCAGCAGCCAAGAGTTCAGTAACGGGGGAAGGAATGAGCAGTTCTTC. It specifies CASSQEFSNGGRNEQFF.

Judged by abundance, this clonotype is medium-sized. The chain carries TRBV20-1 and TRBJ2-5; D gene unclear. This CDR3 has 14 amino acids. Trimming took 3 bases from V and 4 from J, leaving 15 bases between them. Germline V lookup: CDR1 DFQATT, CDR2 SNEGSKA (reference sequence). CDR3 sequence: CSARFGQGRETQYF. CDR3 coding DNA: TGCAGTGCTAGGTTCGGCCAAGGACGAGAGACCCAGTACTTC.

This clonotype was seen repeatedly, ten times or more. The rearrangement joins TRBV19 to TRBJ2-2, with TRBD1 as a possible D gene (5 bases). The CDR3 length is 15 residues. CDR1 is LNHDA, CDR2 SQIVND, per germline (reference sequence). Trimming stripped 5 bases from V and 0 bases from J, with 10 bases between. The CDR3 spells CASSSGLPNTGELFF. The CDR3 DNA sequence: TGTGCCAGTAGTTCAGGGCTACCGAACACCGGGGAGCTGTTTTTT.

This clonotype was observed a few times. The chain has TRBV12-3 or TRBV12-4 and TRBJ2-1, with D uncertain. Trimming left V 7 bases short and J 5 bases short, with 9 bases between. This CDR3 region has 12 residues. The CDR3 spells CASTALNNEQFF. The CDR3 DNA is TGTGCCAGCACGGCCCTCAACAATGAGCAGTTCTTC.

This clonotype was seen ten or more times. The chain links TRBV28 to TRBJ2-7; tentatively, D is TRBD2 (5 bases). Germline assignment: CDR1 MDHEN and CDR2 SYDVKM. Deletions cut 2 bases from V and 2 bases from J, with 7 bases between. The CDR3 is made up of 13 amino acids. CDR3 protein: CASSLQRTYEQYF. The CDR3 nucleotides are TGTGCCAGCAGTTTACAGCGGACCTACGAGCAGTACTTC.

This clonotype was seen many times. The chain couples TRBV4-1 to TRBJ1-5; weak D call: TRBD1 (5 bases). The CDR3 is made up of 20 amino acids. Germline CDR1 MGHRA, CDR2 YSYEKL. Trimming left V 0 bases short and J 2 bases short, with 23 bases between. The CDR3 here is CASSQDGTRQGLVGNQPQHF. The CDR3, as DNA: TGCGCCAGCAGCCAAGATGGAACGCGGCAGGGCCTGGTGGGCAATCAGCCCCAGCATTTT.

This clonotype was detected ten times or more. The chain uses TRBV20-1 and TRBJ1-2, with no clear D. V shed 6 bases and J shed 2 bases, with 13 bases lying between them. The CDR3 has 13 amino acids. Germline CDR1 DFQATT, CDR2 SNEGSKA (reference sequence). The CDR3 sequence is CSARNKDNYGYTF. For the CDR3, the DNA is TGCAGTGCCCGTAACAAAGACAACTATGGCTACACCTTC.

This clonotype was seen many times. The chain carries TRBV24-1 and TRBJ2-2; 7 nucleotides line up with TRBD1. CDR3 size: 14 residues. The germline V gene encodes CDR1 KGHDR and CDR2 SFDVKD. V lost 4 bases to trimming and J lost 5 bases; unmatched junction nucleotides: 3. The CDR3 nucleotides read TGTGCCACCAGTGAACAGGGGTGGACCGGGGAGCTGTTTTTT. Translated: CATSEQGWTGELFF.

This clonotype occurred many times. This sequence joins TRBV25-1 and TRBJ2-5; no reliable D call. The CDR3 runs 14 residues. Trimming cost V 4 bases and J 5 bases, with 14 bases left between them. The germline CDR1 and CDR2 sequences are MGHDK and SYGVNS. This chain's CDR3 is CASSVPGDLETQYF. The CDR3 DNA is TGTGCCAGCAGTGTCCCGGGCGATTTGGAGACCCAGTACTTC.